Shown below are 8 T cell receptor beta chains from a single sample sequenced in a study of cytomegalovirus exposure and HLA in healthy donors. Researchers ran the PCR with 60 Vbeta and 13 Jbeta primers. Profiled with immunoSEQ multiplex PCR; TCRdb holds only in-frame clones, not every one. The data hold 90,000 to 100,000 clones, with 60% to 80% observed a single time. Sequencing was done on a sample of PBMCs. Receptor source: a woman in her fifties or sixties in good health and CMV-seropositive.

This clone showed up just a few times. V is TRBV30 and J is TRBJ1-4; D uncertain. Per the germline V gene, CDR1 is GTSNPN and CDR2 is SVGIG (reference sequence). This CDR3 is built from 10 residues. In DNA, the CDR3 is TGTGGGAGGTTTGGTGAAAAACTGTTTTTT. Translated, it gives CGRFGEKLFF.

This clone has more than one count but fewer than ten. The chain is built from TRBV4-1 and TRBJ2-2; D is uncertain. Looked up from germline, CDR1 is MGHRA and CDR2 is YSYEKL. V shed 0 bases and J shed 2 bases, with 10 bases lying between them. The CDR3 consists of 16 residues. CDR3 DNA sequence: TGCGCCAGCAGCCAAGAATACAGCTACAACACCGGGGAGCTGTTTTTT. Protein product: CASSQEYSYNTGELFF.

The chain joins TRBV18 to TRBJ2-7; no firm D call. CDR1 and CDR2 (germline): KGHSH, LQKENI. With 0 bases removed from V and 5 bases from J, the gap between germline ends came to 5 bases. This CDR3 region has 12 residues. The CDR3 sequence: CASSPPSNEQYF. DNA of the CDR3: TGTGCCAGCTCACCACCGTCCAACGAGCAGTACTTC.

The chain has TRBV14 and TRBJ1-3, with D perhaps matching TRBD1 (6 bases). The length of the CDR3 is 15 residues. Trimming removed 4 bases from V and 2 bases from J, with 12 bases in between. Germline V gene data show CDR1 as SGHDN and CDR2 as FVKESK. The CDR3: CASSPWGGPGNTIYF. The CDR3 DNA is TGTGCCAGCAGCCCCTGGGGGGGGCCTGGAAACACCATATATTTT.

In this sample, this clone turned up a few times. V gene TRBV5-1 combines with J gene TRBJ1-4, with TRBD1 identical over 9 bases. Trimming removed 5 bases from V and 7 bases from J; junction bases left unmatched: 6. The CDR3 spans 14 residues. Germline V gives CDR1 SGHRS, CDR2 YFSETQ. This CDR3 reads CASSKGQGREKLFF. Here the CDR3 DNA reads TGCGCCAGCAGTAAGGGACAGGGCCGTGAAAAACTGTTTTTT.

The chain joins TRBV6-1 to TRBJ1-2; D uncertain. The CDR3 extends over 13 amino acids. Germline assignment: CDR1 MNHNS and CDR2 SASEGT. Trimming removed 1 base at V and 4 bases at J, with 7 bases between. The CDR3 sequence is CASSEDGSYGYTF. The DNA for the CDR3 is TGTGCCAGCAGTGAAGACGGTTCCTATGGCTACACCTTC.

At least ten counts were recorded for this clone. The CDR3 nucleotides read TGTGCCACCCACCTAGCGGGAATCGGGGCAGATACGCAGTATTTT. It specifies CATHLAGIGADTQYF. The chain employs TRBV7-9 and TRBJ2-3; 9 nucleotides align to TRBD2. The CDR3 loop spans 15 amino acids. J gave up 4 bases and V 10 bases, and 12 bases lay outside the gene matches. Germline loops: CDR1 SEHNR, CDR2 FQNEAQ (reference sequence).

This clone has only a few counts. The rearrangement links TRBV10-2 to TRBJ2-7, with D uncertain. The CDR3 is made up of 11 amino acids. Per the germline V gene, CDR1 is WSHSY and CDR2 is SAAADI. Trimming cost V 3 bases and J 8 bases, with 8 bases left between them. DNA of the CDR3: TGCGCCAGCAGTGATGGCTCCCAGCAGTACTTC. It yields the protein CASSDGSQQYF.